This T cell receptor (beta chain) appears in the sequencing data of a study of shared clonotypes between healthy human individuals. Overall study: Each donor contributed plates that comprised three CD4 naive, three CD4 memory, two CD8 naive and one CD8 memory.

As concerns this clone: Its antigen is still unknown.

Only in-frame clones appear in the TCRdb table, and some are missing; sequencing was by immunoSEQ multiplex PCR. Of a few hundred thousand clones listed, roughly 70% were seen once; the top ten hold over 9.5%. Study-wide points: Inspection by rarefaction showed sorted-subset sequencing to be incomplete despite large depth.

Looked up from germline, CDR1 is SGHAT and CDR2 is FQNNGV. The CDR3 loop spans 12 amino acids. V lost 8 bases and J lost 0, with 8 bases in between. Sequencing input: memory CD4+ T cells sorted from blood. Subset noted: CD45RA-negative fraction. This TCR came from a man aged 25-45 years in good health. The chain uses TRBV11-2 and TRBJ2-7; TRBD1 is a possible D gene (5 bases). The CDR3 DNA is TGTGCCAGCCAGGGTCTCTCCTACGAGCAGTACTTC. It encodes CASQGLSYEQYF.